A single TCR beta chain is shown here with its context. As yet, its antigen is unknown. The same CDR3 is also encoded by other DNA sequences in this sample. The data are from a study of shared clonotypes between healthy human individuals. Study-wide findings and caveats: Clonotype sharing among donors, it was expected, would be affected by sequencing depth.

V was cut by 3 bases and J by 6 bases, with 8 bases left in between. This CDR3 comprises 12 residues. The V gene's germline CDR1 is SGDLS and CDR2 YYNGEE. Method: immunoSEQ multiplex PCR; TCRdb's copy keeps in-frame clones and lacks some. Of roughly 2.6 million clones in the sample, roughly 92% were seen once. The sequencing input was naive CD4+ T cells sorted from blood. The subset is: CD45RA+ positively selected. This clonotype was sampled from a man between 18 and 35 years old in good health. The V and J genes are TRBV9 and TRBJ2-3; D ambiguous. As DNA, the CDR3 is TGTGCCAGCAGCGACCTGGGGGATACGCAGTATTTT. Translation: CASSDLGDTQYF.